Presented here are 3 T cell receptor beta chains from one specimen sequenced in a study of shared clonotypes between healthy human individuals. Profiled with immunoSEQ multiplex PCR; TCRdb holds only in-frame clones, not every one. This sample has approximately 1,000,000 clones, with roughly 74% found just once. Sequencing was carried out using memory CD4+ T cells from PBMCs. Subset reported: CD45RA-negative fraction. Receptors originate from a man younger than 35 in good health. Some clones in this sample may be carry-over from other donors' samples.

The chain carries TRBV19 and TRBJ2-3, with 10 bases fitting TRBD2. Germline V gene sequence: CDR1 LNHDA, CDR2 SQIVND (reference sequence). This CDR3 has 16 amino acids. The V gene end was trimmed by 6 bases and the J gene end by 0 bases; junction bases not matched to a gene: 6. Here the CDR3 DNA reads TGTGCCAGTAGATTGACTAGCGGGTCTAGCACAGATACGCAGTATTTT. It yields the protein CASRLTSGSSTDTQYF.

The V and J genes are TRBV2 and TRBJ2-4; possible D gene TRBD2, 6 bases. The CDR3 has 15 residues. Germline lookup yields CDR1 SNHLY and CDR2 FYNNEI. Trimming took 5 bases from V and 9 from J, leaving 20 bases between them. CDR3 bases: TGTGCCAGCAGTCTCGAGGGAGGCGGCGGAGGCATTCAGTACTTC. Translated: CASSLEGGGGGIQYF.

This clone occurred a few times. The genes are TRBV2 and TRBJ1-4; D is ambiguous. V was shortened by 7 bases and J by 4 bases, with 10 bases between the two germline ends. The CDR3 is 13 amino acids. The germline V gene encodes CDR1 SNHLY and CDR2 FYNNEI. For the CDR3, the DNA is TGTGCCAGCACGGGTCGGATTAATGAAAAACTGTTTTTT. This codes for CASTGRINEKLFF.